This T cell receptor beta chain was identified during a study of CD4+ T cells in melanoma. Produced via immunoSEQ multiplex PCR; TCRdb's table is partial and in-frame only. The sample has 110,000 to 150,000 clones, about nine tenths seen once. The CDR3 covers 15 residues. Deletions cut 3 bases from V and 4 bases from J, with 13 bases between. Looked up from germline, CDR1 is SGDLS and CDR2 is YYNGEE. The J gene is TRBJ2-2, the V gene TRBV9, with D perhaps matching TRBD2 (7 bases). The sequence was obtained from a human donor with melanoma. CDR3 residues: CASSEGGQFTGELFF. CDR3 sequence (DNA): TGTGCCAGCAGCGAGGGGGGGCAGTTCACCGGGGAGCTGTTTTTT.